This T cell receptor (beta chain) was obtained from a study of blood T cell repertoires in COVID-19. Study as a whole: The United States, Italy and Spain supplied acute and convalescent COVID-19 samples.

Under the authors' procedure: From reference gene primer amplification, estimates of nucleated cell counts were derived. Clones were read by immunoSEQ multiplex PCR, and TCRdb kept only the in-frame ones, dropping some. V and J calls and clone size are given by that table; D and trimming were obtained from the DNA. The sample holds about 190,000 clones, around nine tenths seen once. The CDR3 spans 13 residues. V gave up 6 bases and J gave up 5 bases; unmatched junction bases: 5. V and J are TRBV12-3 or TRBV12-4 and TRBJ2-3; 7 positions agree with TRBD2. The receptor was isolated from a middle-aged woman who had recovered from COVID-19. The sample consisted of peripheral blood. CDR3 coding DNA: TGTGCCAGCAGGGCGGGAGTCGGAGATACGCAGTATTTT. The encoded protein is CASRAGVGDTQYF.